The 21 T cell receptor beta chains below come from one sample, sequenced in a study of graft-versus-host responses after intestinal transplantation. This table comes from immunoSEQ multiplex PCR, and its TCRdb copy is limited to in-frame clones, with some not included. This table has tens of thousands of clones, roughly 33% appearing once. Responders (about 200,000, CFSE-labeled) were co-plated with about 200,000 irradiated, violet-dye-labeled stimulators. Sequences were derived from alloreactive CD8+ T cells from a mixed lymphocyte reaction culture, sampled before intestinal transplant. Noted subset: CFSE-low proliferating T cells sorted from roughly six-day pre-transplant mixed lymphocyte reaction (GvH or HvG direction). These receptors were taken from a human patient who received an intestinal transplant.

A few counts support this clone. The chain is built from TRBV9 and TRBJ1-4; no firm D call. With 0 bases removed from V and 8 bases from J, the gap between germline ends came to 14 bases. Germline CDR1 reads SGDLS; CDR2 reads YYNGEE. There are 15 residues in the CDR3. The CDR3 nucleotides read TGTGCCAGCAGCGTAGACGGGGAGGGAAAGGAAAAACTGTTTTTT. Translated: CASSVDGEGKEKLFF.

This clone ranks as medium-sized. V usage is TRBV5-1 and J usage is TRBJ2-3; TRBD1 aligns across 7 bases. The germline CDR1 and CDR2 sequences are SGHRS and YFSETQ. There are 15 residues in the CDR3. With 4 bases clipped from V and 0 bases from J, the junction kept 5 bases outside the gene matches. CDR3 region: CASSQGQTSTDTQYF. CDR3 bases: TGCGCCAGCAGCCAGGGACAGACAAGCACAGATACGCAGTATTTT.

The chain joins TRBV6-1 to TRBJ2-7; no definite D call. The CDR3 extends over 14 amino acids. V dropped 4 bases and J dropped 1 base, with 11 bases sitting between them. Germline V CDR1 and CDR2: MNHNS, SASEGT. The CDR3 loop reads CASSGVGVSYEQYF. CDR3 bases: TGTGCCAGCAGTGGGGTTGGGGTATCCTACGAGCAGTACTTC.

The rearrangement joins TRBV4-3 to TRBJ2-7; 13 bases align to TRBD2. The CDR3 contains 15 residues. Germline CDR1 LGHNA, CDR2 YSLEER. V lost 4 bases and J lost 6; bases outside the gene matches: 6. The DNA for the CDR3 is TGCGCCAGCAGCCTCGATGGGACTAGCGGGACCGAGCAGTACTTC. Translated: CASSLDGTSGTEQYF.

This chain connects TRBV7-6 to TRBJ2-1, with 8 bases identical to TRBD1. CDR3 length: 19 amino acids. CDR1 SGHVS and CDR2 FNYEAQ come from the germline V gene. J was trimmed by 7 bases and V by 5 bases; bases with no gene match: 22. The DNA of the CDR3 is TGTGCCAGCAGCCTAAGGACAGGGACGTGGCAGTACGTGGGGAATGAGCAGTTCTTC. This sequence encodes CASSLRTGTWQYVGNEQFF.

The CDR3 DNA is TGTGCCAGCAGTTCCGAGACTAATGAGCAGTTCTTC. Its translation is CASSSETNEQFF. The rearrangement links TRBV6-5 to TRBJ2-1; D not certain. The CDR3 has 12 residues. Germline V gene data show CDR1 as MNHEY and CDR2 as SVGAGI. Trimming removed 4 bases from V and 7 bases from J, with 8 bases in between.

This rearrangement joins TRBV7-9 to TRBJ2-2, with 10 bases fitting TRBD2. This CDR3 has 15 amino acids. The germline V gene encodes CDR1 SEHNR and CDR2 FQNEAQ (reference sequence). Germline trimming cut 5 bases from V and 8 bases from J; bases unmatched to any gene: 8. CDR3 in amino acids: CASSLGTSDRGELFF. The CDR3 DNA is TGTGCCAGCAGCCTCGGGACTAGCGACCGAGGGGAGCTGTTTTTT.

The chain employs TRBV7-3 and TRBJ2-1; D call uncertain. Germline V gene lookup returns CDR1 SGHTA and CDR2 FQGTGA. The CDR3 sequence is 13 residues long. Trimming left V 3 bases short and J 6 bases short, with 9 bases between. The CDR3 protein is CASSFDGFNEQFF. CDR3 sequence (DNA): TGTGCCAGCAGCTTCGACGGCTTCAATGAGCAGTTCTTC.

The rearrangement uses TRBV13 and TRBJ2-3; 12 positions agree with TRBD2. Germline V gene data show CDR1 as PRHDT and CDR2 as FYEKMQ (reference sequence). The CDR3 is made up of 16 amino acids. Trimming at V came to 1 base and at J to 6 bases, leaving 5 bases not matched to a gene. The CDR3 protein is CASSLASGGDMDTQYF. The CDR3 nucleotides read TGTGCCAGCAGCTTAGCTAGCGGGGGGGACATGGATACGCAGTATTTT. Complete variable domain (other parts from reference TRBV13 and TRBJ2-3): AAGVIQSPRHLIKEKRETATLKCYPIPRHDTVYWYQQGPGQDPQFLISFYEKMQSDKGSIPDRFSAQQFSDYHSELNMSSLELGDSALYFCASSLASGGDMDTQYFGPGTRLTVL.

This chain uses TRBV4-1 with TRBJ2-7; 9 nucleotides agree with TRBD2. There are 16 residues in the CDR3. J gave up 7 bases and V 1 base, and 11 bases lay outside the gene matches. From germline, CDR1 is MGHRA and CDR2 YSYEKL. CDR3 protein: CASSQVIAGANDEQYF. The CDR3 DNA sequence: TGCGCCAGCAGCCAAGTTATAGCGGGGGCGAATGATGAGCAGTACTTC.

On this clone: Here the CDR3 omits its conserved ending phenylalanine or tryptophan, so a read error is the likely source. This sequence joins TRBV6-5 and TRBJ2-3, with no clear D. Trimming removed 5 bases from V and 5 bases from J, with 11 bases in between. The CDR3 runs 13 residues. Germline loops: CDR1 MNHEY, CDR2 SVGAGI. CDR3 coding DNA: TGTGCCAGCAGTGAACCAGGCGGAGATACGCAGTATCTT. This encodes CASSEPGGDTQYL.

In the case of this clone: One junction end does not reproduce the germline sequence, and a read error may be involved. The V and J genes are TRBV9 and TRBJ1-1, with D perhaps matching TRBD1 (6 bases). The CDR3 has 14 residues. CDR1 is SGDLS, CDR2 YYNGEE, per germline. The CDR3 loop reads CARSVARGGAEAFF. CDR3 bases: TGTGCCCGCAGCGTAGCGAGGGGGGGGGCTGAAGCTTTCTTT.

V gene TRBV27 combines with J gene TRBJ2-1, with TRBD2 identical over 10 bases. V lost 6 bases and J lost 7; bases outside the gene matches: 3. This CDR3 spans 13 amino acids. CDR1 is MNHEY, CDR2 SMNVEV, per germline (reference sequence). The CDR3: CASSLAGVNEQFF. The CDR3 coding sequence is TGTGCCAGCAGCCTAGCGGGAGTTAATGAGCAGTTCTTC.

This clone has more than one count but fewer than ten. This rearrangement joins TRBV9 to TRBJ2-7; 10 nucleotides agree with TRBD2. After removal of 0 bases from V and 2 bases from J, the junction contained 5 bases not matched to a gene. The CDR3 is 16 residues long. The germline CDR1 and CDR2 sequences are SGDLS and YYNGEE. The CDR3 here is CASSVGTLAGTYEQYF. The CDR3 DNA sequence: TGTGCCAGCAGCGTAGGAACACTAGCGGGAACCTACGAGCAGTACTTC. Together with reference TRBV9 and TRBJ2-7, the CDR3 gives the full variable domain: DSGVTQTPKHLITATGQRVTLRCSPRSGDLSVYWYQQSLDQGLQFLIQYYNGEERAKGNILERFSAQQFPDLHSELNLSSLELGDSALYFCASSVGTLAGTYEQYFGPGTRLTVT.

The genes are TRBV30 and TRBJ2-1, with D unresolved. This CDR3 has 12 residues. The V end was cut by 3 bases, the J end by 4 bases, with 7 bases between. Germline values: CDR1 GTSNPN, CDR2 SVGIG (reference sequence). CDR3: CAWSIGYNEQFF. For the CDR3, the DNA is TGTGCCTGGAGCATAGGGTACAATGAGCAGTTCTTC.

Only a few counts were recorded for this clone. V is TRBV19 and J is TRBJ2-7, with 8 nucleotides matching TRBD1. V gave up 6 bases and J gave up 2 bases; unmatched junction bases: 9. Germline V lookup: CDR1 LNHDA, CDR2 SQIVND (reference sequence). This CDR3 spans 15 amino acids. The CDR3 sequence is CASSPGTGGAYEQYF. CDR3 nucleotides: TGTGCCAGTAGCCCGGGGACAGGCGGGGCCTACGAGCAGTACTTC.

This chain joins TRBV21-1 and TRBJ2-3; the DNA was not used to check the table's D call, TRBD1. TRBV21-1 is shown as a pseudogene. This CDR3 spans 18 amino acids. CDR3 DNA: TGTGCCAGCAGCAAGCCTAAACTAAGTAAGGGGAGCACAGATACGCAGTATTTT. Amino acids: CASSKPKLSKGSTDTQYF.

V usage is TRBV27 and J usage is TRBJ1-2, with D perhaps matching TRBD1 (6 bases). The V end was cut by 8 bases, the J end by 7 bases, with 11 bases between. Germline CDR1 reads MNHEY; CDR2 reads SMNVEV (reference sequence). This CDR3 is built from 11 residues. The CDR3 DNA is TGTGCCAGCCGTAACAGGGCTGGCTACACCTTC. It encodes CASRNRAGYTF.

The chain combines TRBV4-1 with TRBJ2-1; D may match TRBD1 or TRBD2 (5 bases each). V lost 2 bases to trimming and J lost 6 bases, with 11 bases between them. The germline gives CDR1 MGHRA, CDR2 YSYEKL. The CDR3 runs 14 residues. CDR3 sequence (DNA): TGCGCCAGCAGCCAACCGGGGCTTTCCAATGAGCAGTTCTTC. This sequence encodes CASSQPGLSNEQFF.

This rearrangement joins TRBV28 to TRBJ2-7; D uncertain. CDR3 length: 11 residues. From germline, CDR1 is MDHEN and CDR2 SYDVKM. V shed 3 bases and J shed 3 bases, with 3 bases lying between them. The CDR3 is CASSFDYEQYF. In nucleotides, the CDR3 is TGTGCCAGCAGTTTTGACTACGAGCAGTACTTC.

This sequence joins TRBV27 and TRBJ2-1; D possibly corresponds to TRBD2 (6 bases). V lost 2 bases and J 2 bases, leaving 13 bases between the germline ends. Germline CDR1 MNHEY, CDR2 SMNVEV (reference sequence). The CDR3 runs 16 residues. CDR3 residues: CASSLMAGLTYNEQFF. CDR3 in DNA: TGTGCCAGCAGTTTAATGGCGGGACTGACCTACAATGAGCAGTTCTTC.